This entry concerns a single T cell receptor beta chain. The CDR3 length is 17 residues. Per germline, CDR1 ENHRY and CDR2 SYGVKD. V gave up 6 bases and J gave up 0 bases; unmatched junction bases: 8. These data are taken from a study of blood T cell repertoires in COVID-19. Study overall: Acute-phase and convalescent COVID-19 samples originated in the United States, Italy and Spain. T cells, B-cell-depleted T cells, or PBMCs provided the cDNA or gDNA that served as material.

Original processing notes: Amplified reference gene primers provided the basis for estimating nucleated cell counts. Generated by immunoSEQ multiplex PCR, the TCRdb table keeps only in-frame clones and is missing some. That table gives V, J and clone size, and the DNA gave D and trimming. The data contain about 180,000 clones, around four fifths of them singletons. The rearrangement uses TRBV10-3 and TRBJ1-1; TRBD1 matches 12 bases. The sequencing input was peripheral blood. The TCR was taken from a man between 65 and 85 years old with active or convalescent COVID-19. The CDR3 sequence: CAIRPGTGGLMNTEAFF. Written as DNA, the CDR3 is TGTGCCATCAGACCTGGGACAGGGGGCCTCATGAACACTGAAGCTTTCTTT.